Described below is a single T cell receptor beta chain sequence and its context. Its antigen is as yet unknown. Mismatch with germline at one junction end may stem from a read error. This entry is derived from a study of Tregs in tolerant kidney transplant recipients. Broader study findings: Findings come from small patient numbers and require larger validation. Biological reproducibility was not directly addressed in this study.

The assay was immunoSEQ multiplex PCR, and TCRdb's table has in-frame clones only and misses some. The table includes about 78,000 clones, approximately 90% detected once. CDR1 is ENHRY and CDR2 is SYGVKD in the germline V gene. The CDR3 covers 19 residues. The sequence derives from a human donor who received a combined kidney and bone marrow transplant. The genes are TRBV10-3 and TRBJ2-1; tentative D call: TRBD1 (6 bases). This specimen consisted of Tregs from blood, obtained before the transplant. CDR3 DNA: TGTTCCATCAGTGAGTCGAGGGGGTTTGACAGGAACTCCTACAATGAGCAGTTCTTC. Its translation: CSISESRGFDRNSYNEQFF.